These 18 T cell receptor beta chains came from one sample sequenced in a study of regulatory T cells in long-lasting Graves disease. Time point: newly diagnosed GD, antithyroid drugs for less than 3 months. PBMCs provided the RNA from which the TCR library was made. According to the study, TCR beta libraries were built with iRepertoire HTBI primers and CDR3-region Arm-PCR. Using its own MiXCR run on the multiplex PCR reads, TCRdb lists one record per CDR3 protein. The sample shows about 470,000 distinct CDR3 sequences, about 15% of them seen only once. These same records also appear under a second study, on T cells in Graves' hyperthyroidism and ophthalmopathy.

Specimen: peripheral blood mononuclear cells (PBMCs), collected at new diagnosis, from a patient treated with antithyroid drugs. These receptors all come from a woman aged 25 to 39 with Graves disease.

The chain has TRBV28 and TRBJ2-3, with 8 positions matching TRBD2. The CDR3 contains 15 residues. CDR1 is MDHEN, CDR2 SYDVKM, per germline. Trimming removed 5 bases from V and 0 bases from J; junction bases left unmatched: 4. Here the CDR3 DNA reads TGTGCCAGCAGTGTCTCTAGCGGGAGCACAGATACGCAGTATTTT. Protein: CASSVSSGSTDTQYF. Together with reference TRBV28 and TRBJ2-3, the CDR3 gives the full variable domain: DVKVTQSSRYLVKRTGEKVFLECVQDMDHENMFWYRQDPGLGLRLIYFSYDVKMKEKGDIPEGYSVSREKKERFSLILESASTNQTSMYLCASSVSSGSTDTQYFGPGTRLTVL.

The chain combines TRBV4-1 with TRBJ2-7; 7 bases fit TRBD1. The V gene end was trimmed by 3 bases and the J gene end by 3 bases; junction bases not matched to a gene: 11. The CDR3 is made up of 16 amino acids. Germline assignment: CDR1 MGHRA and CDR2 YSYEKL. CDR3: CASSHSIRDRDYEQYF. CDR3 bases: TGCGCCAGCAGCCACTCTATCCGGGACAGAGACTACGAGCAGTACTTC.

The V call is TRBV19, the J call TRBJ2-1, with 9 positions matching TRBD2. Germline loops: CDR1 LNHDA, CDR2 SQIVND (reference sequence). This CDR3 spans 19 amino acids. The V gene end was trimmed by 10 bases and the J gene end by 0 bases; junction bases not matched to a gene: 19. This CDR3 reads CANRPGLAQFLSSYNEQFF. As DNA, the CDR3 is TGTGCCAACCGGCCGGGACTAGCCCAATTCCTGAGCTCCTACAATGAGCAGTTCTTC. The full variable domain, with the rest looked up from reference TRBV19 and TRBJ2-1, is DGGITQSPKYLFRKEGQNVTLSCEQNLNHDAMYWYRQDPGQGLRLIYYSQIVNDFQKGDIAEGYSVSREKKESFPLTVTSAQKNPTAFYLCANRPGLAQFLSSYNEQFFGPGTRLTVL.

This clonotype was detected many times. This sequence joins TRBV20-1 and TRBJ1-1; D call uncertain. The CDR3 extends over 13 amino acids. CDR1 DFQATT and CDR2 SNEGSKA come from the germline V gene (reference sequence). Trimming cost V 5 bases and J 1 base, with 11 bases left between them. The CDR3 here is CSADGRANTEAFF. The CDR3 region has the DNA TGCAGTGCTGACGGACGGGCGAACACTGAAGCTTTCTTT.

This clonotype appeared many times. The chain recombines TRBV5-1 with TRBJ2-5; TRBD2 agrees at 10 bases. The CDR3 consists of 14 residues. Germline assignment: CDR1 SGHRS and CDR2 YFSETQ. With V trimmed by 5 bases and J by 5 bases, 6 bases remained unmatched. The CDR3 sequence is CASSAGLADETQYF. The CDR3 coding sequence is TGCGCCAGCAGTGCAGGACTAGCGGATGAGACCCAGTACTTC.

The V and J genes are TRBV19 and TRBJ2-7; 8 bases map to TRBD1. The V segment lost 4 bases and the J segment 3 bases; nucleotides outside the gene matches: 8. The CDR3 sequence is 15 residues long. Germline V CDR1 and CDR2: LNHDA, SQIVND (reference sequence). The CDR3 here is CASSSDGTGFYEQYF. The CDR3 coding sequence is TGTGCCAGTAGTAGTGACGGGACAGGATTCTACGAGCAGTACTTC.

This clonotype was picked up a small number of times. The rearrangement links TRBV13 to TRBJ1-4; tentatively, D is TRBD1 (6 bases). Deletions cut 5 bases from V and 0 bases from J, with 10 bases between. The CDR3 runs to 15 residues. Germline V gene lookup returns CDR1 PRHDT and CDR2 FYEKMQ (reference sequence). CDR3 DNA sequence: TGTGCCAGCAGCCCCGGACAGACAACTAATGAAAAACTGTTTTTT. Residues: CASSPGQTTNEKLFF.

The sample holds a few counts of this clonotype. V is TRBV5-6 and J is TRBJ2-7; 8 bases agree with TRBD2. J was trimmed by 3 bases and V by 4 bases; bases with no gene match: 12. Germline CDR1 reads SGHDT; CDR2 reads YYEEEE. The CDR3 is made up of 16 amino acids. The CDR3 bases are TGTGCCAGCAGCCCCAGGACTAGCACCCTTCTCTACGAGCAGTACTTC. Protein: CASSPRTSTLLYEQYF.

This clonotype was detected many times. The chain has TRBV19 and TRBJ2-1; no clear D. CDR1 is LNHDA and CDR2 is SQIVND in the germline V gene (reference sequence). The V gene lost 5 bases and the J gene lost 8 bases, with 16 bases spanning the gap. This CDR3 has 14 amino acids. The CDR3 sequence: CASSLLVVGYEQFF. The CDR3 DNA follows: TGTGCCAGTAGTCTCCTAGTAGTCGGCTATGAGCAGTTCTTC.

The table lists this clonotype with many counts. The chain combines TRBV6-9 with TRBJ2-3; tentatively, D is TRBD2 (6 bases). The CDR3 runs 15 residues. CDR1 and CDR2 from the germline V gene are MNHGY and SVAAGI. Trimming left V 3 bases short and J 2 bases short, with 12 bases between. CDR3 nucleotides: TGTGCCAGCAGTTACGGCGCGGGGCCCACAGATACGCAGTATTTT. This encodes CASSYGAGPTDTQYF.

The CDR3 region is CASSFGLAGEADTQYF. CDR3 DNA: TGTGCCAGCAGCTTCGGACTAGCGGGAGAGGCAGATACGCAGTATTTT. V is TRBV5-8 and J is TRBJ2-3; 13 nucleotides align to TRBD2. V lost 2 bases, J lost 4 bases, and 4 bases stayed unmatched. The germline V gene has CDR1 SGHTS and CDR2 YDEGEE. This CDR3 has 16 residues.

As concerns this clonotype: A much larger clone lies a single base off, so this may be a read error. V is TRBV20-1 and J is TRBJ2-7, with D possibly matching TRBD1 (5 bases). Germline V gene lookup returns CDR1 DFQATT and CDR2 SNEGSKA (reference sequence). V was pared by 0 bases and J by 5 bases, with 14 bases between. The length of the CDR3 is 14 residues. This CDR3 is CSARDKARADEQYF. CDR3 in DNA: TGCAGTGCTAGAGATAAAGCCAGGGCGGACGAGCAGTACTTC.

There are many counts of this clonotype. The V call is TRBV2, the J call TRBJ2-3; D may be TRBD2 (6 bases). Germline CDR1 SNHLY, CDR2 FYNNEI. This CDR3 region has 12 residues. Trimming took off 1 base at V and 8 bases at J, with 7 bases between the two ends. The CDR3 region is CASSEDGGTQYF. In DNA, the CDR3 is TGTGCCAGCAGTGAAGACGGGGGTACGCAGTATTTT.

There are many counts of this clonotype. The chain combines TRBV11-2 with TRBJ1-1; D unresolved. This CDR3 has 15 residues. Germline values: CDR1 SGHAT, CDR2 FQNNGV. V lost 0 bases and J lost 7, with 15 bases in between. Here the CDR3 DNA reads TGTGCCAGCAGCTTAGATCTAAGTGGAGGTTTTGAAGCTTTCTTT. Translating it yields CASSLDLSGGFEAFF.

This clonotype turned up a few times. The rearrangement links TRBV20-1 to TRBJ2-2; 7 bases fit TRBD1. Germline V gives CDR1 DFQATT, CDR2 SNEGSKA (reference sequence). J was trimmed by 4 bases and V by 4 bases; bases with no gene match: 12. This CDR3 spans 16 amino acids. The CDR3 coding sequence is TGCAGTGCTATGGTTCCGACAGGGAAGTCCACCGGGGAGCTGTTTTTT. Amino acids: CSAMVPTGKSTGELFF.

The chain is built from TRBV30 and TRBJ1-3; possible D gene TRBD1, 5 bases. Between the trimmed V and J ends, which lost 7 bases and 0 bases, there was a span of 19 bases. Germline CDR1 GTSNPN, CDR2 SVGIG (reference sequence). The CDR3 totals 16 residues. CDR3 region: CASDGQGGFSGNTIYF. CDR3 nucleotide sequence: TGTGCCTCGGACGGGCAGGGAGGATTCTCTGGAAACACCATATATTTT.

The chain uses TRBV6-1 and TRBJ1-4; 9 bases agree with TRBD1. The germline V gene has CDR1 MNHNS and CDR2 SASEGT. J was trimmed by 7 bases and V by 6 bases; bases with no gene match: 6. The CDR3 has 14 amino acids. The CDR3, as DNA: TGTGCCAGCAGCCCCGGGACAGGGCGTGAAAAACTGTTTTTT. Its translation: CASSPGTGREKLFF.

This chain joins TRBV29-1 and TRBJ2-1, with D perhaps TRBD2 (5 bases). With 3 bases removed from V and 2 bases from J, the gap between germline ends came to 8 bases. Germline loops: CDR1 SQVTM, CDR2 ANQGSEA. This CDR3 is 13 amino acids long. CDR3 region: CSVEGGPYNEQFF. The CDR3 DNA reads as TGCAGCGTTGAGGGCGGGCCCTACAATGAGCAGTTCTTC.